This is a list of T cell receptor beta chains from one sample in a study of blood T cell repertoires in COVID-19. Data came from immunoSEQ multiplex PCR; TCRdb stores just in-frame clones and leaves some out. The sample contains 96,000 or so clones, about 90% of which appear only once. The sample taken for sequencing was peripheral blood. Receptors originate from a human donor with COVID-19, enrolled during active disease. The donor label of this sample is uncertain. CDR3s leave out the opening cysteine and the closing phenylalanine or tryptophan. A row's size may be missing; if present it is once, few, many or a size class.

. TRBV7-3 ASSPHGGRAYEQY
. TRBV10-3 AISATGEDGYT
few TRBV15 ATSRDTGGKGWETQY
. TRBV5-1 ASSMTELYGYT
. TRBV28 ASRTNLRGRTEAF
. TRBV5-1 ASGTVVQDTQY
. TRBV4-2 ASSQDLRNNNEQF
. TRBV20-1 SASQGDQPQH
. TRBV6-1 ASSDRGDSVKEY
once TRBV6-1 ASSLPGGNEQF
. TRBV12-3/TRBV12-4 ASSGARAETQY
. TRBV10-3 AIRGTGMFIEQY
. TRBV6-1 ASSEAGGTNEKLF
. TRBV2 ASGGIATNIQY
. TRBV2 ASSEIGGTGNTIY
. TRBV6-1 ASSKEDGTVAYEQY
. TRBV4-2 ASSRTDSNQPQH
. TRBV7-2 ASSLRGSYEQY
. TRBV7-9 ASRGDRGYEQY
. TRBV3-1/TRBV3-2 ASSLQGNGYT
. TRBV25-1 ASSDLGRETQY
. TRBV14 ASSWTVYEQY
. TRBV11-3 ASSHGGTGLLKTQY
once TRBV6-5 ATRWVGGTQY
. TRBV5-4 ASSWDGQSNTGELF
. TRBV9 ASSVGLGEETQY
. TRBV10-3 AISETGGWAF
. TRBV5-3 ARSLRQGKSNQPQH
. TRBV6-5 ASSLQGVFTGELF
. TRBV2 ASSELYEQY
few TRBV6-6 ASSPRGQETQY
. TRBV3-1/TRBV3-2 ASSPAGGTGDTQY
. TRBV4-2 ASSHVSGVTYEQY
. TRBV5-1 ASSLGTGTESPLH
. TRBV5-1 ASSLVGGRSTEAF
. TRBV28 ASSLWGGTGNHQPQH
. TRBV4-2 ASSQASGQDYNEQF
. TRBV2 ASSDGLAAGLDTQY
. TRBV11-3 ASSFGGGLAKNIQY
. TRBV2 ASRGAEEQF
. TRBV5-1 ASSEPGTGTNYGYT
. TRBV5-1 ASSLEGFGEAF
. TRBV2 ASRQGPMNTEAF
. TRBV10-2 ASAGVGGSTDTQY
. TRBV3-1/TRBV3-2 ASSPTGSGTEAF
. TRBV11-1 ASSVDRAVLHGYT
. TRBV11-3 ASSLVDGRREQY
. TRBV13 ARRLGGPGGTEAF